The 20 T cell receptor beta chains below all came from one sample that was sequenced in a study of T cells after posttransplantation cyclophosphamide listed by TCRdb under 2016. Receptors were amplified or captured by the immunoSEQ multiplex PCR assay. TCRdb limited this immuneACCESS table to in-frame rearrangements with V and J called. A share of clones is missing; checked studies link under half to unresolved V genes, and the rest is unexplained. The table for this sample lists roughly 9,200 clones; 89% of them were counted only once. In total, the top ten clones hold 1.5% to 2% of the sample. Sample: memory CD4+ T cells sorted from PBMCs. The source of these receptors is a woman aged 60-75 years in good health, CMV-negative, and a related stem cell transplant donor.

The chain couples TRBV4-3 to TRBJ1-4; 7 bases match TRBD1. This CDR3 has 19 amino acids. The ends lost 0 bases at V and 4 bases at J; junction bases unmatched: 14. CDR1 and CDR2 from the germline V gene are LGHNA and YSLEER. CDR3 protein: CASSQDVRDRTIFNEKLFF. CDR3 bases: TGCGCCAGCAGCCAAGATGTCCGGGACAGAACTATCTTTAATGAAAAACTGTTTTTT.

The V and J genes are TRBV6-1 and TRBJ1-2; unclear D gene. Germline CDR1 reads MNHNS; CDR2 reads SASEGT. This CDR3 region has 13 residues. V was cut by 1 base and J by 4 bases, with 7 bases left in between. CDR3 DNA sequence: TGTGCCAGCAGTGAAGGTACGGGCTATGGCTACACCTTC. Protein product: CASSEGTGYGYTF.

CDR3 loop: CASSEGGFGADTQYF. CDR3 sequence (DNA): TGTGCCAGCAGTGAGGGGGGATTTGGGGCCGATACGCAGTATTTT. The chain links TRBV2 to TRBJ2-3; D is perhaps TRBD2 (6 bases). Germline V lookup: CDR1 SNHLY, CDR2 FYNNEI. The length of the CDR3 is 15 residues. V lost 3 bases to trimming and J lost 6 bases, with 16 bases between them.

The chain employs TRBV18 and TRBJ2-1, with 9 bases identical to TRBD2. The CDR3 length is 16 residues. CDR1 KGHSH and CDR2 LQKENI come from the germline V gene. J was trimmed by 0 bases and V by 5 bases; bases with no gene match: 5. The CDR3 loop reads CASSVIAGDSYNEQFF. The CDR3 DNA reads TGTGCCAGCTCAGTAATAGCGGGAGACTCCTACAATGAGCAGTTCTTC.

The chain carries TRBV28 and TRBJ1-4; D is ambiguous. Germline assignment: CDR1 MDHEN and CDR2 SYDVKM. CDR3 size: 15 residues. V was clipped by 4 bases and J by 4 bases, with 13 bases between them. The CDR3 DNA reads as TGTGCCAGCAGTTCCCAGACTGACCGTAATGAAAAACTGTTTTTT. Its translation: CASSSQTDRNEKLFF. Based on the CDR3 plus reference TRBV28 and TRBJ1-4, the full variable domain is DVKVTQSSRYLVKRTGEKVFLECVQDMDHENMFWYRQDPGLGLRLIYFSYDVKMKEKGDIPEGYSVSREKKERFSLILESASTNQTSMYLCASSSQTDRNEKLFFGSGTQLSVL.

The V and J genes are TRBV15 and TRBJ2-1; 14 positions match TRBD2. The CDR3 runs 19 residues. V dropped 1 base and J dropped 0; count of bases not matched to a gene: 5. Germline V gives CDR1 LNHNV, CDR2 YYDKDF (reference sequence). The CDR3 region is CATSRVTSGGVSSYNEQFF. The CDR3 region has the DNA TGTGCCACCAGCAGAGTGACTAGCGGGGGGGTGAGCTCCTACAATGAGCAGTTCTTC.

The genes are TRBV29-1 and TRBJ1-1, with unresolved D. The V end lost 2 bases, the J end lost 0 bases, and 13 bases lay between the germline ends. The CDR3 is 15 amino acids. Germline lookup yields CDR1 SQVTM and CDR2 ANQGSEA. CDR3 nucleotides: TGCAGCGTTGAATGGGCCCGGTGGATGAACACTGAAGCTTTCTTT. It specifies CSVEWARWMNTEAFF. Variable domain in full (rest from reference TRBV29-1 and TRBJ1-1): SAVISQKPSRDICQRGTSLTIQCQVDSQVTMMFWYRQQPGQSLTLIATANQGSEATYESGFVIDKFPISRPNLTFSTLTVSNMSPEDSSIYLCSVEWARWMNTEAFFGQGTRLTVV.

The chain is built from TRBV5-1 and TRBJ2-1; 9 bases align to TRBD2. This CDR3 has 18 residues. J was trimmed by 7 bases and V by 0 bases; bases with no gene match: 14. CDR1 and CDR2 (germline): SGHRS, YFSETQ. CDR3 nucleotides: TGCGCCAGCAGCTTGGGTAGCGGGGGAGTGATACAGGGGAATGAGCAGTTCTTC. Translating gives CASSLGSGGVIQGNEQFF.

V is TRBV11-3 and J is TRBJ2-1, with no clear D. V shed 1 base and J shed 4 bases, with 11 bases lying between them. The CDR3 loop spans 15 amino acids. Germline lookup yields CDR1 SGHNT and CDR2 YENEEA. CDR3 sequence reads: CASSLGGQAYNEQFF. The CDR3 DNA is TGTGCCAGCAGCTTAGGTGGCCAGGCGTACAATGAGCAGTTCTTC.

The CDR3 region has the DNA TGTGCCAGCAGCTTGGGCGGAACACGGGGCTATGGCTACACCTTC. Translated: CASSLGGTRGYGYTF. The V call is TRBV5-6, the J call TRBJ1-2; no firm D call. This CDR3 comprises 15 residues. Germline CDR1 and CDR2: SGHDT and YYEEEE. The V end lost 0 bases, the J end lost 4 bases, and 13 bases lay between the germline ends.

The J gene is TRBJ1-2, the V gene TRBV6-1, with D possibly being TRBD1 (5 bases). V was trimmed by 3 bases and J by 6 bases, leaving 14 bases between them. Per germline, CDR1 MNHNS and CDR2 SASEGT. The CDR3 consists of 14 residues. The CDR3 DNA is TGTGCCAGCAGTGACCTTAGGGGTCGGGATGGCTACACCTTC. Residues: CASSDLRGRDGYTF.

The CDR3 protein is CASSKDRLEKLYPEAFF. The DNA of the CDR3 is TGTGCCAGCAGCAAAGACCGGTTGGAGAAACTCTACCCTGAAGCTTTCTTT. V is TRBV21-1 and J is TRBJ1-1. TRBV21-1 is described as a pseudogene. The length of the CDR3 is 17 residues.

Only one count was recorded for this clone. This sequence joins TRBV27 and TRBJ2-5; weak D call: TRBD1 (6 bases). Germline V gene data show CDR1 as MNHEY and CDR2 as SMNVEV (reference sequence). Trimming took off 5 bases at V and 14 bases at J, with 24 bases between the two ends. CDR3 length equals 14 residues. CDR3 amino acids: CASSPNPKSTGHYF. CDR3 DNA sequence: TGTGCCAGCAGTCCGAACCCCAAATCGACAGGCCATTACTTC.

This chain's CDR3 is CASSLMKGGGSPLHF. CDR3 DNA sequence: TGTGCCAGCAGCTTAATGAAGGGAGGAGGATCACCCCTCCACTTT. The genes are TRBV7-2 and TRBJ1-6; D not certain. In germline, CDR1 is SGHTA, CDR2 FQGNSA. The V and J ends lost 2 bases and 10 bases respectively, with 15 bases between them. This CDR3 has 15 residues. The whole variable domain, filled in from reference TRBV7-2 and TRBJ1-6, reads GAGVSQSPSNKVTEKGKDVELRCDPISGHTALYWYRQSLGQGLEFLIYFQGNSAPDKSGLPSDRFSAERTGGSVSTLTIQRTQQEDSAVYLCASSLMKGGGSPLHFGNGTRLTVT.

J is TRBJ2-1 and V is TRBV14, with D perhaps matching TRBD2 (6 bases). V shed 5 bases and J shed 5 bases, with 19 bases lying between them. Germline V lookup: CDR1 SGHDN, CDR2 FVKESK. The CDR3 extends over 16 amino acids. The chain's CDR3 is CASSVRLVALNNEQFF. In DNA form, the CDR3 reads TGTGCCAGCAGCGTCCGACTAGTTGCCCTTAACAATGAGCAGTTCTTC. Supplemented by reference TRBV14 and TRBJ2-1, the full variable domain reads EAGVTQFPSHSVIEKGQTVTLRCDPISGHDNLYWYRRVMGKEIKFLLHFVKESKQDESGMPNNRFLAERTGGTYSTLKVQPAELEDSGVYFCASSVRLVALNNEQFFGPGTRLTVL.

DNA for the CDR3: TGTGCCAGCAGCTCCTCCGGGGGGACTAGGGCCTACAATGAGCAGTTCTTC. Protein product: CASSSSGGTRAYNEQFF. The rearrangement joins TRBV7-8 to TRBJ2-1, with 8 bases aligning to TRBD2. Germline V gene sequence: CDR1 SGHVS, CDR2 FQNEAQ. The CDR3 has 17 residues. The junction had 10 bases not matched to a gene; V was cut back by 4 bases and J by 2 bases. Based on the CDR3 plus reference TRBV7-8 and TRBJ2-1, the full variable domain is GAGVSQSPRYKVAKRGQDVALRCDPISGHVSLFWYQQALGQGPEFLTYFQNEAQLDKSGLPSDRFFAERPEGSVSTLKIQRTQQEDSAVYLCASSSSGGTRAYNEQFFGPGTRLTVL.

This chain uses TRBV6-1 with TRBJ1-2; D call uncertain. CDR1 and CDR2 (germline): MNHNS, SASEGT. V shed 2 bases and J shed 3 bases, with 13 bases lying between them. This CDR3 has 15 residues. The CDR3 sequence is CASSESGVADYGYTF. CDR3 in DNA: TGTGCCAGCAGTGAATCCGGGGTGGCGGACTATGGCTACACCTTC.

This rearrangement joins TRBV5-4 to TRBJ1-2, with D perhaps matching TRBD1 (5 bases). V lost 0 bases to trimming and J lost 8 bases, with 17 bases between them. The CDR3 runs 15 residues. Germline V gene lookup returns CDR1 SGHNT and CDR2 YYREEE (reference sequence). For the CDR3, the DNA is TGTGCCAGCAGCTTGGTCGTAGGGGTGTTGAAGGGCTACACCTTC. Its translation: CASSLVVGVLKGYTF.

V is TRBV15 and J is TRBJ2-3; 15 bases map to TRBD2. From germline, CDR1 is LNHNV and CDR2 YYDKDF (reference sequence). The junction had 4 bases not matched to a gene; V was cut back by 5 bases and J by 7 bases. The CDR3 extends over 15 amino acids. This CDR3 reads CATSGLAGGLNTQYF. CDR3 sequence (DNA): TGTGCCACCAGCGGACTAGCGGGGGGGCTGAATACGCAGTATTTT.

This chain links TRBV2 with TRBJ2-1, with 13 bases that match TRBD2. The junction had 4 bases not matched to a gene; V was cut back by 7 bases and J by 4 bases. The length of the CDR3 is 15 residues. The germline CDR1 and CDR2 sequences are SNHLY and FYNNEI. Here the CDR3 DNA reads TGTGCCAGCACCTCGACTAGCGGGAGGTACAATGAGCAGTTCTTC. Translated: CASTSTSGRYNEQFF.